The rows below give T cell receptor beta chains drawn from one sample of a study of blood T cell repertoires in COVID-19. Clones were read by immunoSEQ multiplex PCR, and TCRdb kept only the in-frame ones, dropping some. Of more than 80,000 clones in the sample, more than 75% are singletons; the top ten hold roughly 20%. The sequencing sample was made of peripheral blood. These receptors came from a woman aged 80 or over with active or convalescent COVID-19. CDR3s include the opening cysteine and the closing phenylalanine or tryptophan. Each record gives: clone size, J gene, V gene, D gene, CDR3 DNA, CDR3 protein. The D gene is left open where the match is weak. Expanded clones are given a class, and other clones once, few, many or no size at all.

once	TRBJ1-1	TRBV6-5	.	TGTGCCAGCAGGCCCACAGGGTCAAACACTGAAGCTTTCTTT	CASRPTGSNTEAFF
.	TRBJ1-1	TRBV6-5	TRBD1	TGTGCCAGCAGTTACCGCTTCACAGGGGGGGAAGCTTTCTTT	CASSYRFTGGEAFF
once	TRBJ2-5	TRBV9	.	TGTGCCAGCAGCGAAATATCGGGCACAGGGACCCAGTACTTC	CASSEISGTGTQYF
once	TRBJ1-6	TRBV19	.	TGTGCCAGTAGTATAGATGGTGGGCAGACGTTTTATAATTCACCCCTCCACTTT	CASSIDGGQTFYNSPLHF
.	TRBJ1-3	TRBV28	.	TGTGCCAGCAGTAGCCCGGAGACTGGAAACACCATATATTTT	CASSSPETGNTIYF
.	TRBJ2-3	TRBV7-2	.	TGTGCCAGCAGCCCTCACCCCGGGACAATGGGGGATACGCAGTATTTT	CASSPHPGTMGDTQYF
.	TRBJ1-5	TRBV27	TRBD1	TGTGCCAGCAGCTCCGACAGGGGCGGCAATCAGCCCCAGCATTTT	CASSSDRGGNQPQHF
.	TRBJ2-5	TRBV27	TRBD1	TGTGCCAGCAGTGACCGGACAGGGGAAGAGACCCAGTACTTC	CASSDRTGEETQYF
.	TRBJ2-2	TRBV5-1	.	TGCGCCAGCAGCTTGAGCACTGGGCAGACCGGGGAGCTGTTTTTT	CASSLSTGQTGELFF
.	TRBJ1-1	TRBV10-3	TRBD1	TGTGCCATCGGGAAGGGACAGGGAAACACTGAAGCTTTCTTT	CAIGKGQGNTEAFF
.	TRBJ1-2	TRBV18	TRBD1	TGTGCCAGCTCACCACTTGGACAGGGAGATGGCTACACCTTC	CASSPLGQGDGYTF
few	TRBJ2-5	TRBV28	TRBD1	TGTGCCAGCTCGAAAACAGGGGGCGAAAGGAAGACCCAGTACTTC	CASSKTGGERKTQYF
once	TRBJ2-7	TRBV19	.	TGTGCCAGTAGTCCCCAGGTCTTCGTCTACGAGCAGTACTTC	CASSPQVFVYEQYF
.	TRBJ1-6	TRBV6-6	TRBD1	TGTGCCAGCAGTAAGGACAGGGCAGCTAATTCACCCCTCCACTTT	CASSKDRAANSPLHF
.	TRBJ2-7	TRBV19	TRBD1	TGTGCCAGTAGTCCCCGGGACAGGAACTTCGAGCAGTACTTC	CASSPRDRNFEQYF
.	TRBJ1-1	TRBV30	.	TGTGCCTGGAGAATGTTACTCACGAACACTGAAGCTTTCTTT	CAWRMLLTNTEAFF
.	TRBJ1-2	TRBV2	TRBD1	TGTGCCAGCAGTGGAGGACAGGGTGGGAACTATGGCTACACCTTC	CASSGGQGGNYGYTF
.	TRBJ2-3	TRBV9	TRBD2	TGTGCCAGCAGGGGAGGGTTCCGAGATACGCAGTATTTT	CASRGGFRDTQYF
.	TRBJ1-3	TRBV15	.	TGTGCCACCAGCAGAGGCGGGGTCCCTGGAAACACCATATATTTT	CATSRGGVPGNTIYF
.	TRBJ1-3	TRBV10-1	.	TGCGCCAGCAGCCCCTCGGGAAGTGGAAACACCATATATTTT	CASSPSGSGNTIYF
.	TRBJ2-2	TRBV6-2/TRBV6-3	.	TGTGCCAGCAGTCCAACGCCAGGGAACACCGGGGAGCTGTTTTTT	CASSPTPGNTGELFF
.	TRBJ2-7	TRBV11-3	TRBD1	TGTGCCAGCAGCCGGACAGGGGGCTACGAGCAGTACTTC	CASSRTGGYEQYF
.	TRBJ1-2	TRBV5-4	.	TGTGCCAGCAGCTTGGCCGGACAGAGGGCGGTTGGCTACACCTTC	CASSLAGQRAVGYTF
.	TRBJ2-5	TRBV7-9	.	TGTGCCAGCAGCTTAGACGACAGGCTGGGAGAGACCCAGTACTTC	CASSLDDRLGETQYF
.	TRBJ2-2	TRBV6-5	.	TGTGCCAGCAGTTGGGGGGGCAGGGAAAACACCGGGGAGCTGTTTTTT	CASSWGGRENTGELFF
few	TRBJ1-3	TRBV11-2	TRBD1	TGTGCCAGCAGCTTCGTTGTGGGACAGGGGTCTTCTGGAAACACCATATATTTT	CASSFVVGQGSSGNTIYF
.	TRBJ2-2	TRBV5-1	TRBD1	TGCGCCAGCAGCCCGGACAGGGCCGCGAACACCGGGGAGCTGTTTTTT	CASSPDRAANTGELFF
.	TRBJ1-2	TRBV24-1	.	TGTGCCACCAGTGATGGCCGGGTGGGTAACTATGGCTACACCTTC	CATSDGRVGNYGYTF
.	TRBJ1-5	TRBV4-3	.	TGCGCCAGCAGCCAAGACAGGTATAGCAATCAGCCCCAGCATTTT	CASSQDRYSNQPQHF
.	TRBJ1-2	TRBV2	TRBD1	TGTGCCAGCAGAGGGACAGGGGGGAACTATGGCTACACCTTC	CASRGTGGNYGYTF
.	TRBJ1-2	TRBV7-8	.	TGTGCCAGCAGCTTAGTCGTCGCAGGGGCATATGGCTACACCTTC	CASSLVVAGAYGYTF
.	TRBJ2-1	TRBV27	.	TGTGCCAGCAGCCTCTGGGGGGGGCCACTTCTTTACAATGAGCAGTTCTTC	CASSLWGGPLLYNEQFF
.	TRBJ2-7	TRBV19	TRBD2	TGTGCCAGCTCTTCCGGGACTAGCGCACTTGGCTACGAGCAGTACTTC	CASSSGTSALGYEQYF
.	TRBJ1-5	TRBV6-4	.	TGTGCCAGCAGTGACTCGATTTTCGGGCAGGGCAGAAATCAGCCCCAGCATTTT	CASSDSIFGQGRNQPQHF
.	TRBJ2-5	TRBV19	.	TGTGCCAGTAGTATCGGGGGGCCCCAAGAGACCCAGTACTTC	CASSIGGPQETQYF
.	TRBJ2-7	TRBV19	.	TGTGCCAGTAGTAGAAGCGGTGAACCCTACGAGCAGTACTTC	CASSRSGEPYEQYF
.	TRBJ2-5	TRBV7-6	.	TGTGCCAGCAGCTTTGGGGGGAACGAAGAGACCCAGTACTTC	CASSFGGNEETQYF
.	TRBJ1-2	TRBV10-3	.	TGTGCCATCAGCGGACAGAACTATGGCTACACCTTC	CAISGQNYGYTF
.	TRBJ1-1	TRBV7-2	.	TGTGCCAGCAGCTTAGATCAGGGGCGTACTGAAGCTTTCTTT	CASSLDQGRTEAFF
.	TRBJ2-1	TRBV12-5	.	TGTGCTAGTGGTTTGGTACTGGGGACTCCCCCTTTAAATGAGCAGTTCTTC	CASGLVLGTPPLNEQFF
.	TRBJ1-6	TRBV28	TRBD1	TGTGCCAGCAGGCCACAGGGGGGGGAATCACCCCTCCACTTT	CASRPQGGESPLHF
.	TRBJ2-7	TRBV7-2	TRBD1	TGTGCCAGCAGCTCAGGGGGTGGTGGTACCTCCTACGAGCAGTACTTC	CASSSGGGGTSYEQYF
.	TRBJ1-5	TRBV6-5	.	TGTGCCAGCAGTCGCCTTAGCGCTAATCAGCCCCAGCATTTT	CASSRLSANQPQHF
.	TRBJ1-2	TRBV19	TRBD1	TGTGCCAGTACATGGGACAGGGGGCGAGATGGCTACACCTTC	CASTWDRGRDGYTF
.	TRBJ2-1	TRBV5-4	TRBD2	TGTGCCAGCAGCTCCGGGACTAGCGGAACCAGCTCCTACAATGAGCAGTTCTTC	CASSSGTSGTSSYNEQFF
.	TRBJ1-2	TRBV28	.	TGTGCCAGCAGTAATGAGGGTGGCTACACCTTC	CASSNEGGYTF
.	TRBJ1-2	TRBV5-5	.	TGTGCCAGCAGCCCTACCACAGAGGGCTATGGCTACACCTTC	CASSPTTEGYGYTF